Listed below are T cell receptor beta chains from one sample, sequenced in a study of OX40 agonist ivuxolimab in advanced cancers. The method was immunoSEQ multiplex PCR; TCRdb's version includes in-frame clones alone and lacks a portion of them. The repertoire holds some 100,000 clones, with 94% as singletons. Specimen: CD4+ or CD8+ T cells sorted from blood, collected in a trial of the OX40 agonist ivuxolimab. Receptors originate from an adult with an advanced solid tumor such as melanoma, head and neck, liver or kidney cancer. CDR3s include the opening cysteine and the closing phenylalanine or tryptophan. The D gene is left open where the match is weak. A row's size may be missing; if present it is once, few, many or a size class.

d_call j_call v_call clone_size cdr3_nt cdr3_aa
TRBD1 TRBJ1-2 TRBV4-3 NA TGCGCCAGCAGCCAAGAGCCGACAGGGAATCGTGGCTACACCTTC CASSQEPTGNRGYTF
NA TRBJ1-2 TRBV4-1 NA TGCGCCAGCAGCCAAGAAAGGAGCGCGGTCTATGGCTACACCTTC CASSQERSAVYGYTF
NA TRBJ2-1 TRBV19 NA TGTGCCAGTAGTATAGGTCCCCTAGCAGAGCAGTTCTTC CASSIGPLAEQFF
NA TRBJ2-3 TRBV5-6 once TGTGCCAGCAGCTTCGTCGATACGCAGTATTTT CASSFVDTQYF
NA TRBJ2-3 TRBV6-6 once TGTGCCAGCAGCCTACGGGAGAGCACAGATACGCAGTATTTT CASSLRESTDTQYF
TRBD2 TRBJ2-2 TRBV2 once TGTGCCTCCAGTACGGGGGGTAGGACCGGGGAGCTGTTTTTT CASSTGGRTGELFF
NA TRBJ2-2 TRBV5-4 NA TGTGCCAGCAGCTTGAACGGGCGTGCCGGGGAGCTGTTTTTT CASSLNGRAGELFF
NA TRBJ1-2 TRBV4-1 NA TGCGCCAGCAGCCAAGCGACGGGCGGCTATGGCTACACCTTC CASSQATGGYGYTF
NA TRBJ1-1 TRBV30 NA TGTGCCTGTGCAATGAACACTGAAGCTTTCTTT CACAMNTEAFF
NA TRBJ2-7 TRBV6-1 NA TGTGCCAGCAGTGACGGGCCGGGACCGTCCTACGAGCAGTACTTC CASSDGPGPSYEQYF
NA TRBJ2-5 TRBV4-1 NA TGCGCCAGCAGCCAAGAGCGGGTAGGGTTAGAGACCCAGTACTTC CASSQERVGLETQYF
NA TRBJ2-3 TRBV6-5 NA TGTGCCAGCAGTTACTGGGAAAGCACAGATACGCAGTATTTT CASSYWESTDTQYF
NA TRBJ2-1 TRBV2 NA TGTGCCAGCAGTGAATTGTACCCGAGCTCCTACAATGAGCAGTTCTTC CASSELYPSSYNEQFF
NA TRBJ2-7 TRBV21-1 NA TGTGCCAGCAGCAAAGACGAGGTCCACGAGCAGTACTTC CASSKDEVHEQYF
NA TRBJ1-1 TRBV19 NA TGTGCCAGTAGTCCAATAGGAGGGAACACTGAAGCTTTCTTT CASSPIGGNTEAFF
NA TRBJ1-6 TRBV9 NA TGTGCCAGCAGCGGGTCCTCCTATAATTCACCCCTCCACTTT CASSGSSYNSPLHF
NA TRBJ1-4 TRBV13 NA TGTGCCCCTTTGAACCCCAGGGGCTCCGTGAAACTGTTTTTT CAPLNPRGSVKLFF
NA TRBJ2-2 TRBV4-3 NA TGCGCCAGCAGCCCTCCCACCGGGGAGCTGTTTTTT CASSPPTGELFF
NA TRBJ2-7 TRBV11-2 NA TGTGCCAGCAGCCTAACGGCCAGATTCTCCTACGAGCAGTACTTC CASSLTARFSYEQYF
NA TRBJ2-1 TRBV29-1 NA TGCAGCGTCACAGGGGCCGCGGGAAATGAGCAGTTCTTC CSVTGAAGNEQFF
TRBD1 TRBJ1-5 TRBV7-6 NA TGTGCCAGCAGCCTTGGGACAGGAGAAAGCAATCAGCCCCAGCATTTT CASSLGTGESNQPQHF
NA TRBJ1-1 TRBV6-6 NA TGTGCCAGCAGTCGGGGGTACACTGAAGCTTTCTTT CASSRGYTEAFF